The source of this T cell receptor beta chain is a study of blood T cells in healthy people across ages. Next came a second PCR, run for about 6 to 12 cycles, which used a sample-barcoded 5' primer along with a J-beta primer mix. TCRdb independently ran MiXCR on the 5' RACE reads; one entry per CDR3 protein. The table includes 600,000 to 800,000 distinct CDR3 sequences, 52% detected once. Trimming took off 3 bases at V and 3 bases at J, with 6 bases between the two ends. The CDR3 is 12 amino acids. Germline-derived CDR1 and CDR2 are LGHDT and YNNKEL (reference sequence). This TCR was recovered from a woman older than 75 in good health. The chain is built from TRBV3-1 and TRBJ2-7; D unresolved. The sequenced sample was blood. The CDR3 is CASSQPGYEQYF. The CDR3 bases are TGTGCCAGCAGCCAGCCAGGCTACGAGCAGTACTTC.